The T cell receptor (beta chain) under discussion was sequenced for a study of CD8 T cells in Susac syndrome. An amount of RNA that ranged from about 0.45 to 1 ug was reverse transcribed with random hexamers. TCRdb re-called the immunoSEQ multiplex PCR reads with MiXCR, one entry per CDR3 protein. The sample lists 140,000 to 150,000 distinct CDR3 sequences; around 94% were seen once. V lost 0 bases to trimming and J lost 2 bases, with 8 bases between them. The CDR3 is 14 amino acids. Germline CDR1 is SGHNT and CDR2 is YYREEE (reference sequence). The sample holds one count of this clonotype. The receptor was derived from a human donor in good health. J is TRBJ2-5 and V is TRBV5-4; possibly TRBD1 for D (5 bases). Sequences were obtained from CD4+ T cells from PBMCs. The CDR3 is CASSLGQSQETQYF. The CDR3 DNA reads TGTGCCAGCAGCTTGGGACAGAGTCAAGAGACCCAGTACTTC.